These 5 T cell receptor beta chains were all obtained from the same sample, sequenced in a study of blood T cell repertoires in COVID-19. The method was immunoSEQ multiplex PCR; TCRdb's version includes in-frame clones alone and lacks a portion of them. The table includes some 200,000 clones, approximately 90% detected once. Sequences were obtained from peripheral blood. The receptor set was obtained from a woman between 18 and 30 years old who had recovered from COVID-19.

This clone was seen only once. The V call is TRBV18, the J call TRBJ1-1, with D hard to call. The CDR3 has 11 amino acids. From germline, CDR1 is KGHSH and CDR2 LQKENI. Trimming cost V 2 bases and J 8 bases, with 6 bases left between them. The CDR3: CASSPGAEAFF. CDR3 nucleotides: TGTGCCAGCTCACCAGGAGCCGAAGCTTTCTTT.

This sequence joins TRBV2 and TRBJ1-1; TRBD1 matches at 11 bases. V shed 6 bases, J shed 6 bases, and the junction held 3 bases outside the gene matches. This CDR3 has 13 residues. The V gene's germline CDR1 is SNHLY and CDR2 FYNNEI. The CDR3 DNA reads as TGTGCCAGCAGAAGGACAGGGGGCCCTGAAGCTTTCTTT. Amino acid sequence: CASRRTGGPEAFF.

The chain carries TRBV6-6 and TRBJ2-1, with 10 bases that match TRBD2. Germline CDR1 and CDR2: MNHNY and SVGAGI (reference sequence). V lost 5 bases to trimming and J lost 1 base; unmatched junction nucleotides: 8. The CDR3 has 17 residues. The CDR3 loop is CASSRRGGLASYNEQFF. Written as DNA, the CDR3 is TGTGCCAGCAGTCGCAGGGGGGGACTAGCGTCCTACAATGAGCAGTTCTTC.

This rearrangement joins TRBV6-5 to TRBJ1-2; D is ambiguous. The CDR3 contains 15 residues. Trimming pared 4 bases from V and 1 base from J, leaving 13 bases between. CDR1 MNHEY and CDR2 SVGAGI come from the germline V gene. CDR3 loop: CASSSRGKFNYGYTF. CDR3 nucleotides: TGTGCCAGCAGTTCACGCGGGAAGTTTAACTATGGCTACACCTTC.

The chain combines TRBV10-3 with TRBJ2-7; D call uncertain. CDR3 length: 13 residues. Germline CDR1 is ENHRY and CDR2 is SYGVKD. Deletions cut 0 bases from V and 9 bases from J, with 12 bases between. The chain's CDR3 is CAISESMDSRQYF. CDR3 nucleotides: TGTGCCATCAGTGAGTCGATGGATAGCAGGCAGTACTTC.